This TCR beta chain appears in the sequencing data of a study of blood T cells in healthy people across ages. Study conclusions and caveats: While age rose, TCR beta diversity per million T cells dropped in a roughly linear way.

CDR1 is SGHVS and CDR2 is FNYEAQ in the germline V gene. This CDR3 region has 14 residues. Of note for this clonotype: Its antigen is not identified. One junction end does not reproduce the germline sequence, and a read error may be involved.

Together with a sample-barcoded 5' primer, a J-beta primer mix was included in a second PCR lasting about 7 to 12 cycles. TCRdb fed the 5' RACE reads into MiXCR, producing one record per CDR3 protein. The table shows approximately 780,000 distinct CDR3 sequences, with about 26% occurring only once. No fewer than 5.5 micrograms of total RNA were isolated from every sample. The data were also submitted as part of a second study, on T cells of mothers and their children. That investigation notes: Every mother supplied over 9.5 million TCR beta CDR3 reads and every child a few million. Related and unrelated pairs show TCR recombination output that thymic selection shapes similarly.

V usage is TRBV7-6 and J usage is TRBJ2-5; D possibly uses TRBD1 or TRBD2 (6 bases each). This clonotype was sampled from a boy aged 5-17 years in good health. Sequenced sample: blood. The CDR3 reads CARSLEWGAETQYF. CDR3 DNA sequence: TGTGCCAGAAGCTTAGAATGGGGGGCAGAGACCCAGTACTTC.